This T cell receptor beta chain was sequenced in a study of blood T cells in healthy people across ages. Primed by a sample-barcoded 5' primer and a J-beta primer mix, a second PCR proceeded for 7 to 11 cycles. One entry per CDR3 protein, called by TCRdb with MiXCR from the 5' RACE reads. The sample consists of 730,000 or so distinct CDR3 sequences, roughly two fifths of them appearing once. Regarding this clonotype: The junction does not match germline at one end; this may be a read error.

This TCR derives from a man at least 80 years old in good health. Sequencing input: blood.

The CDR3 loop is CSARGAWGKNSQYF. The CDR3 region has the DNA TGCAGTGCTAGGGGGGCGTGGGGCAAAAACAGTCAGTACTTC. The chain is built from TRBV20-1 and TRBJ2-4, with a weak D call TRBD1 (6 bases). In germline, CDR1 is DFQATT, CDR2 SNEGSKA (reference sequence). The CDR3 consists of 14 residues.